These T cell receptor beta chains were read from a single sample in a study of blood T cell repertoires in COVID-19. The repertoire was sequenced with immunoSEQ multiplex PCR; TCRdb's copy has only in-frame clones and lacks some. Found here are around 100,000 clones, around 82% of them singletons; the top ten hold approximately 6.5%. The sequencing input was peripheral blood. These receptors were collected from a man in his sixties with acute or convalescent COVID-19. Both conserved end residues are part of each CDR3. The D gene is left open where the match is weak. Only some rows state a clone size, as once, few, many or a class for expanded clones.

V gene,CDR3 length,D gene,clone size,J gene,CDR3 DNA,CDR3 protein
TRBV5-5,14,NA,NA,TRBJ1-1,TGTGCCAGCAGCTTGCAGGGCGGGGCGACTGAAGCTTTCTTT,CASSLQGGATEAFF
TRBV18,15,TRBD1,NA,TRBJ1-5,TGTGCCAGCTCACCGACAGGGGACAACAATCAGCCCCAGCATTTT,CASSPTGDNNQPQHF
TRBV19,15,NA,NA,TRBJ1-2,TGTGCCAGTAGTATAGTCGGAGGAGGGAACTATGGCTACACCTTC,CASSIVGGGNYGYTF
TRBV5-1,14,TRBD1,few,TRBJ2-7,TGCGCCAGCAGCATAGGGACAGGGAACTACGAGCAGTACTTC,CASSIGTGNYEQYF
TRBV24-1,12,NA,NA,TRBJ1-1,TGTGCCACCAGTGACGGGTACACTGAAGCTTTCTTT,CATSDGYTEAFF
TRBV6-2/TRBV6-3,15,TRBD2,NA,TRBJ2-3,TGTGCCAGCAGCTCTAGCGGGGGGGCGACAGATACGCAGTATTTT,CASSSSGGATDTQYF
TRBV11-3,15,NA,NA,TRBJ1-5,TGTGCCAGCAGCCTAGATAGGGGTAGCAATCAGCCCCAGCATTTT,CASSLDRGSNQPQHF
TRBV24-1,15,TRBD1,few,TRBJ1-3,TGTGCCACCAGTGATTCCGGACAGGGATCAAACACCATATATTTT,CATSDSGQGSNTIYF
TRBV3-1/TRBV3-2,17,NA,NA,TRBJ1-1,TGTGCCAGCAGCCAAGATGCTGCGACTACACAGAACACTGAAGCTTTCTTT,CASSQDAATTQNTEAFF
TRBV15,15,NA,NA,TRBJ2-6,TGTGCCACCAGCAGGGGGGGTTACGGGGCCAACGTCCTGACTTTC,CATSRGGYGANVLTF
TRBV30,15,NA,NA,TRBJ2-2,TGTGCCTGGAGTCGCAGGGGCGAGAACACCGGGGAGCTGTTTTTT,CAWSRRGENTGELFF
TRBV11-2,14,TRBD1,NA,TRBJ2-2,TGTGCCAGCAGCTCCCGAGGGGGCATCGGGGAGCTGTTTTTT,CASSSRGGIGELFF
TRBV25-1,13,TRBD2,NA,TRBJ2-7,TGTGCCAGCAGTGTAGCGGGGTCATACGAGCAGTACTTC,CASSVAGSYEQYF
TRBV27,11,NA,once,TRBJ1-1,TGTGCCAGCAGTCCCAGTAATGAAGCTTTCTTT,CASSPSNEAFF
TRBV19,16,TRBD1,NA,TRBJ1-5,TGTGCCAGTAGTATATCTGGGGGACAGGGGAACCAGCCCCAGCATTTT,CASSISGGQGNQPQHF
TRBV12-3/TRBV12-4,12,NA,NA,TRBJ2-7,TGTGCCAGCGGAGGAAGCTCCTACGAGCAGTACTTC,CASGGSSYEQYF
TRBV2,15,TRBD1,NA,TRBJ2-7,TGTGCCAGCAGAGGGACAGGGTATAGCTCCTACGAGCAGTACTTC,CASRGTGYSSYEQYF
TRBV24-1,18,TRBD1,NA,TRBJ2-2,TGTGCCACCAGTGATTTGCCGGGACAGGGGGCGAACACCGGGGAGCTGTTTTTT,CATSDLPGQGANTGELFF
TRBV5-5,14,TRBD1,NA,TRBJ2-3,TGTGCCAGCAGCTATTGGCAGGGGGCGGATACGCAGTATTTT,CASSYWQGADTQYF
TRBV6-5,15,TRBD1,once,TRBJ2-5,TGTGCCAGCAGCCACGACAGGGGGCTCCAAGAGACCCAGTACTTC,CASSHDRGLQETQYF
TRBV6-5,15,TRBD2,once,TRBJ2-3,TGTGCCAGCATGGTCATAGCGGGGGTGACAGATACGCAGTATTTT,CASMVIAGVTDTQYF
TRBV2,14,NA,NA,TRBJ1-1,TGTGCCAGCAGTGACCAGGGCGGGGACACTGAAGCTTTCTTT,CASSDQGGDTEAFF
TRBV3-1/TRBV3-2,15,NA,NA,TRBJ2-7,TGTGCCAGCAGCCAAGATAACGTCCGGGTATACGAGCAGTACTTC,CASSQDNVRVYEQYF
TRBV9,12,NA,NA,TRBJ2-7,TGTGCCAGCAGCCCCTATTCCTACGAGCAGTACTTC,CASSPYSYEQYF
TRBV5-1,15,NA,many,TRBJ2-5,TGCGCCAGCAGCTTAGGGAGTTCGGGGCAAGAGACCCAGTACTTC,CASSLGSSGQETQYF
TRBV5-1,17,TRBD1,NA,TRBJ2-6,TGCGCCAGCAGCTTGGAGGGACAGGGGTCTGTGGCCAACGTCCTGACTTTC,CASSLEGQGSVANVLTF
TRBV12-3/TRBV12-4,11,NA,once,TRBJ2-5,TGTGCCAGCAAAGCTGGAGAGACCCAGTACTTC,CASKAGETQYF
TRBV6-1,16,NA,NA,TRBJ1-2,TGTGCCAGCAGTGAAGGGGCAGGCGGAGGAGCCTATGGCTACACCTTC,CASSEGAGGGAYGYTF
TRBV27,15,TRBD1,few,TRBJ1-2,TGTGCCAGCAGACCCTTGGGACAGGGGTTTTATGGCTACACCTTC,CASRPLGQGFYGYTF